Detailed here is one T cell receptor beta chain. Its antigen is currently unknown. The sample is drawn from a study of beta chain features in type 1 diabetes. Study-wide results and caveats: Type 1 diabetes patients had moderately but significantly shorter TCRB CDR3s in all four CD4+ subsets.

This CDR3 is 13 amino acids long. Germline CDR1 reads KGHSH; CDR2 reads LQKENI. V was shortened by 3 bases and J by 10 bases, with 10 bases between the two germline ends. Sequencing targeted expressed TCRB transcripts, as all isolated RNA had been reverse transcribed. Sequenced by immunoSEQ multiplex PCR; TCRdb stores in-frame clones only, minus some. The table includes about 29,000 clones, less than 60% detected once. The sequence came from a young woman with type 1 diabetes. This sequence joins TRBV18 and TRBJ1-6; D might be TRBD1 (5 bases). The sequencing sample was made of Tregs from blood. CDR3: CASSPLQESPLHF. The CDR3 DNA sequence: TGTGCCAGCTCACCGTTACAGGAATCACCCCTCCACTTT.